The next 5 T cell receptor beta chains were all read from a single sample in a study of naive and memory T cell subsets (dated by TCRdb to the late 2010s). Library method: UMI-ligation and nested PCR. The data were produced on an Illumina MiSeq. To cover both TRBC1 and TRBC2, the beta constant-region primer consisted of an equimolar mix of two oligonucleotides. The ligated cDNA went through four rounds of PCR with nested alpha and beta constant-region primers together with the SP2 primer. In TCRdb, the public reads were trimmed at Q25 with fastp and aligned with MiXCR, with productive beta chains retained. Identical CDR3 proteins give one entry, which carries the most common genes and DNA. A total of 95,000 to 150,000 distinct CDR3 sequences appear in this sample, 35% to 45% of them only once. The ten largest account for 0.8% to 1% of the sample. The sequenced sample consisted of central memory CD4+ T cells from blood. The sample's cell subset or site label, in plain terms: central memory, CD45RA- CD27+. The receptors come from a human donor in good health.

This clonotype was counted a single time. The chain couples TRBV20-1 to TRBJ2-3, with D uncertain. The V gene lost 4 bases and the J gene lost 4 bases, with 12 bases spanning the gap. The CDR3 runs 13 residues. Germline assignment: CDR1 DFQATT and CDR2 SNEGSKA (reference sequence). The CDR3 loop reads CSATRNPPDTQYF. The CDR3 DNA follows: TGCAGTGCTACCCGGAACCCTCCAGATACGCAGTATTTT.

The rearrangement joins TRBV6-5 to TRBJ2-5; D may correspond to TRBD1 or TRBD2 (5 bases each). CDR3 length: 14 amino acids. Germline assignment: CDR1 MNHEY and CDR2 SVGAGI. The ends were cut back, 2 bases at V and 5 bases at J, with 12 bases in the middle. This CDR3 reads CASSYGGVRETQYF. The CDR3 region has the DNA TGTGCCAGCAGTTACGGGGGAGTTAGGGAGACCCAGTACTTC.

This clonotype appeared a few times. The V and J genes are TRBV6-2 or TRBV6-3 and TRBJ2-2; TRBD2 might be the D (5 bases). The ends were cut back, 6 bases at V and 2 bases at J, with 19 bases in the middle. Germline V gene lookup returns CDR1 MNHEY and CDR2 SVGEGT. CDR3 length: 17 residues. CDR3 DNA sequence: TGTGCCAGCAGCTCCCGTAGGCGAGCGGACAACACCGGGGAGCTGTTTTTT. Its translation: CASSSRRRADNTGELFF.

The chain employs TRBV11-2 and TRBJ2-5, with D hard to call. This CDR3 has 12 amino acids. Per the germline V gene, CDR1 is SGHAT and CDR2 is FQNNGV. Between the trimmed V and J ends, which lost 3 bases and 4 bases, there was a span of 6 bases. CDR3 amino acids: CASSFFRETQYF. The CDR3 nucleotides are TGTGCCAGCAGCTTTTTTCGAGAGACCCAGTACTTC.

This chain uses TRBV6-1 with TRBJ2-5; no definite D call. The V gene's germline CDR1 is MNHNS and CDR2 SASEGT. This CDR3 region has 12 residues. Trimming took off 3 bases at V and 3 bases at J, with 5 bases between the two ends. CDR3 sequence reads: CASSENKETQYF. CDR3 sequence (DNA): TGTGCCAGCAGTGAGAACAAAGAGACCCAGTACTTC.